This T cell receptor beta chain was found in a study of blood T cell repertoires in COVID-19. About the study: The United States, Italy and Spain supplied acute and convalescent COVID-19 samples. Nucleic acid was either cDNA or gDNA, and it came from T cells, B-cell-depleted T cells, or PBMCs.

Germline V gene lookup returns CDR1 SSHAT and CDR2 FNYEAQ (reference sequence). The CDR3 is made up of 15 amino acids. Authors' methods: Estimation of nucleated cell counts was performed using reference gene primer amplification. Sequenced by immunoSEQ multiplex PCR; TCRdb stores in-frame clones only, minus some. V, J and clone size derive from that table, while D and trimming were established from the DNA sequence. The table has around 49,000 clones, roughly 79% seen once. In the case of this clone: One end of the junction does not line up with germline, which may come from a read error.

Sequences were obtained from peripheral blood. The origin of this receptor is a woman aged 80 or over with COVID-19, enrolled during active disease. The chain carries TRBV7-7 and TRBJ2-2; 10 nucleotides match TRBD1. Here the CDR3 DNA reads TGTGCTAGCAGCTTCCGGGACAGGGGCACCGGGGAGCTGTTTTTT. Residues: CASSFRDRGTGELFF.